This T cell receptor (beta chain) was recorded in a study of T cell repertoires in cytomegalovirus infection. Study information: Public TCR beta signatures marked donors with CMV infection and the matching HLA.

Only a few counts were recorded for this clonotype. The antigen remains undetermined. Study-level findings and limits: CMV-specific TCR beta clonotypes restricted by HLA-C were the ones dominating the ex vivo response.

CDR3 length: 16 amino acids. Trimming took 2 bases from V and 6 from J, leaving 19 bases between them. Germline loops: CDR1 SGHVS, CDR2 FNYEAQ. A single record per CDR3 protein comes from TCRdb applying MiXCR to the reads. The table lists approximately 990,000 distinct CDR3 sequences, roughly 31% of them singletons. The TCR was taken from a human donor in good health (CMV status not recorded). Some clones in this sample may be carry-over from other donors' samples. The chain has TRBV7-6 and TRBJ1-1, with D tentatively TRBD1 (5 bases). The sequences come from cultured CD8+ T cells from PBMCs, collected from culture after CMV antigen stimulation. CDR3 bases: TGTGCCAGCAGCTTAACGGGTCAGGGTAGTTTACCTGAAGCTTTCTTT. Translating gives CASSLTGQGSLPEAFF.